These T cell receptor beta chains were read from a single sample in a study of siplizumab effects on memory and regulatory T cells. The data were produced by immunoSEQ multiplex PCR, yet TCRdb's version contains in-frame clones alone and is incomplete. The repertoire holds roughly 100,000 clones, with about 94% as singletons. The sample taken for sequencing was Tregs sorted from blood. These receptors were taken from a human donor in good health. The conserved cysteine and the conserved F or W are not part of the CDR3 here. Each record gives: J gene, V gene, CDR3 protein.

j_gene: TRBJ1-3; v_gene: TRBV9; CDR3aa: ASGKQRTPGLNGNTIY
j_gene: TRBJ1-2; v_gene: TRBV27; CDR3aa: ASSPADRGPWGYT
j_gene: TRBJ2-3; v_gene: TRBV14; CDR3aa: ASSYPLDTQY
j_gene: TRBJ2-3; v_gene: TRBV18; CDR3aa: ASSPGDTQY
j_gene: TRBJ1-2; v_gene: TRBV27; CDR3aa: ASSFTTGYNYGYT
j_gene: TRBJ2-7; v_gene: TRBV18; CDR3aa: ASSPVAGAYEQY
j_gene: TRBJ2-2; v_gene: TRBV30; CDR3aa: AWNEGGLANTGELF
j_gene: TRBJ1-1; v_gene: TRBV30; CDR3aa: ASLTGTESAF
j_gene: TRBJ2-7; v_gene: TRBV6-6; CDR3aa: ASSYSNRVYEQY
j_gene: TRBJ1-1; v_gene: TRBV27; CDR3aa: ASSLDRAWDTEAF
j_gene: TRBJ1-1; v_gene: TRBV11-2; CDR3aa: ASSKQGTENTEAF
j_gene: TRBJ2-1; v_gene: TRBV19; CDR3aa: ASSIDHPGAHNEQF
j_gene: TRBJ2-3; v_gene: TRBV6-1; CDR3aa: ASSRRGDTQY
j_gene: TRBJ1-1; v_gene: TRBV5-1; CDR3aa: ASSLGQGPTEAF
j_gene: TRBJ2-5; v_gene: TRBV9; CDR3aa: ASSLGTSGHYGETQY
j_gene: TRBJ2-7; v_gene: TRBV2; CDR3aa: ASSERWDEQY
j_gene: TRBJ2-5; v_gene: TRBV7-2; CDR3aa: ASSFFSGRVAETQY
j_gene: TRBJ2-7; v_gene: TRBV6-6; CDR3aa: ASISRDVAYEQY
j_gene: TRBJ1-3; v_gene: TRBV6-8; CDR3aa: ASSYMDKSSGNTIY
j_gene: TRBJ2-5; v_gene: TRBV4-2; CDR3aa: ASSHFTSGVWETQY
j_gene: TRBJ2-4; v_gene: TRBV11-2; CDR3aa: ASSLPSGGDIQY
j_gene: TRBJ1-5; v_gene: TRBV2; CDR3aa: ASSPANRLSQPQH
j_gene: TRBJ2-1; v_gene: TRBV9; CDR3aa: ASGSYNEQF
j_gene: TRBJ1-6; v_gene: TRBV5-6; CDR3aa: ASSPTGLLNSPLH
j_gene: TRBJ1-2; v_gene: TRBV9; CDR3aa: ASSVAPQANYGYT
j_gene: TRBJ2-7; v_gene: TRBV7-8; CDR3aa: ASSLSLGRAYEQY
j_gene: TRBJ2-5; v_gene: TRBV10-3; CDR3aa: AIKGGEQETQY
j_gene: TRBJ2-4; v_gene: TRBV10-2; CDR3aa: ASSEIPGGAKNIQY
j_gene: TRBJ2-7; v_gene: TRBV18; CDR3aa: ASSPGTGDYEQY
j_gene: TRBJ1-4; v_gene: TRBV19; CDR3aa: ASNLGPGYEKLF
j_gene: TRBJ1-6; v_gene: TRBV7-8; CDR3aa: ASSSDRADNSPLH
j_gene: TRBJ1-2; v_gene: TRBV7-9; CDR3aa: ASSSDRGYGYT
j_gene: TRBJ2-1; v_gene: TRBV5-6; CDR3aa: ASSLGWGSSYNEQF
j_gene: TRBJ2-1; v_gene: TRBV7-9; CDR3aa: ASSLGLADTYNEQF
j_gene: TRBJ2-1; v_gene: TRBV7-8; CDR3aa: ASSATGTGAYNEQF
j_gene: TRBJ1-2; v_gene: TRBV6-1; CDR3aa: ASSGKDGGNYGYT
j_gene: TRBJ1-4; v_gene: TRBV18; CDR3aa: ASSPVHGNEKLF
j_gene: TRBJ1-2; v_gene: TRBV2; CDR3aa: ASSELESYGYT
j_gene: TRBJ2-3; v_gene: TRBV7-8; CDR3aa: ASSEAQRAQY
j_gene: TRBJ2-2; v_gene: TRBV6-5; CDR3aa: ASNGLTNTGELF
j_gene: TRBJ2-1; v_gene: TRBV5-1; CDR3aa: ASSAGQTSYNEQF
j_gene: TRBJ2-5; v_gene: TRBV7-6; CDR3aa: ASTVPGPLVETQY
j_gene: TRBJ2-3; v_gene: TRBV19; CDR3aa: ASSISGTQVHTQY
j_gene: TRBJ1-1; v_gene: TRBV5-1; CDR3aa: ASSGQGGIEAF